A single T cell receptor beta chain is shown here with its context. The data derive from a study of blood T cell repertoires in COVID-19. Study-wide context: The United States, Italy and Spain provided the acute and convalescent COVID-19 samples. Sources were T cells, B-cell-depleted T cells, or PBMCs; the material itself was cDNA or gDNA.

Clones were read by immunoSEQ multiplex PCR, and TCRdb kept only the in-frame ones, dropping some. This sample has roughly 160,000 clones, with 85% found just once. Seattle enrolled patients during active infection and tracked them longitudinally. The sequence was collected from an elderly woman with COVID-19, enrolled during active disease. Sequencing was performed on peripheral blood.

CDR3 sequence (DNA): TGTGCCAGCAGTGAACCAGGAGGGCGCACGCAGTATTTT. The encoded protein is CASSEPGGRTQYF. The chain employs TRBV2 and TRBJ2-3; perhaps TRBD2 as D (6 bases). V was trimmed by 2 bases and J by 9 bases, leaving 12 bases between them. CDR3 length equals 13 residues. Germline V gives CDR1 SNHLY, CDR2 FYNNEI.